A selection of T cell receptor beta chains follows, all from one sample in a study of PD-L1 blockade in urothelial cancer. The table came from immunoSEQ multiplex PCR; TCRdb's copy has only in-frame clones and leaves some out. This sample carries approximately 83,000 clones, over 65% of them seen once, and the ten largest clones take approximately 8.4%. Source: PBMCs, taken around atezolizumab (anti-PD-L1) treatment. The receptors here all came from a man aged 65 to 79 with urothelial cancer. The CDR3 runs from the conserved cysteine through the conserved F or W. A D gene is named only where the DNA matches it firmly. Expanded clones get a size class; other rows say once, few or many, or leave the size out.

>TRBV7-9|TRBJ1-5|-|-
TGTGCCAGCAGCTTCCTAGCCAGCCAGAACCCAAAGAGCAATCAGCCCCAGCATTTT
CASSFLASQNPKSNQPQHF
>TRBV30|TRBJ1-3|-|-
TGTGCCTGGGCCCCAGGGGCAAGCAACACCATATATTTT
CAWAPGASNTIYF
>TRBV7-9|TRBJ2-7|-|-
TGTGCCAGTTCCCAAGCTCTCACCTACGAGCAGTACTTC
CASSQALTYEQYF
>TRBV27|TRBJ2-1|TRBD2|-
TGTGCCAGCAGTTTAGTGGCTAGCGGGCGAAATGAGCAGTTCTTC
CASSLVASGRNEQFF
>TRBV27|TRBJ1-5|TRBD1|-
TGTGCCAGCAGTTTCGGGACAGGAGGGGGTCAGCCCCAGCATTTT
CASSFGTGGGQPQHF
>TRBV7-3|TRBJ1-2|-|-
TGTGCCAGCAGCCCCGAACCGGGGGGTAACTATGGCTACACCTTC
CASSPEPGGNYGYTF
>TRBV6-5|TRBJ1-2|TRBD1|-
TGTGCCAGCAGTTACGACAGGGTTGGGTATGGCTACACCTTC
CASSYDRVGYGYTF
>TRBV2|TRBJ2-1|TRBD2|-
TGTGCCAGCAGTCTAGCGGGGAGCTCCTACAATGAGCAGTTCTTC
CASSLAGSSYNEQFF
>TRBV29-1|TRBJ2-5|TRBD1|-
TGCAGCGTTGAAGAAGGGACAGTTCAAGAGACCCAGTACTTC
CSVEEGTVQETQYF
>TRBV6-5|TRBJ1-6|-|-
TGTGCCAGCAGTACCAACAGGGATTCACCCCTCCACTTT
CASSTNRDSPLHF
>TRBV9|TRBJ2-7|TRBD2|-
TGTGCCAGCAGCGTAGGGTCCGGCGGGAGGGAGCGGGACGAGCAGTACTTC
CASSVGSGGRERDEQYF
>TRBV29-1|TRBJ2-1|TRBD1|-
TGCAGCGTTCAGGGGGCGGGTGAGCAGTTCTTC
CSVQGAGEQFF
>TRBV18|TRBJ2-1|TRBD2|-
TGTGCCAGCTCACCTAAGTCCACTAGCGTCAACAATGAGCAGTTCTTC
CASSPKSTSVNNEQFF
>TRBV5-4|TRBJ1-2|TRBD1|-
TGTGCCAGCAGCACGGGGACAGGGGTTCCTGGCTACACCTTC
CASSTGTGVPGYTF
>TRBV19|TRBJ2-2|-|-
TGTGCCAGTAGTATGCGGCACAACACCGGGGAGCTGTTTTTT
CASSMRHNTGELFF
>TRBV10-3|TRBJ2-1|TRBD1|-
TGTGCCATCAGTGCCGGACAGGGGTACGAAGAGCAGTTCTTC
CAISAGQGYEEQFF
>TRBV6-5|TRBJ2-1|TRBD1|-
TGTGCCAGCACCCAACAGGGGGCGGATGAGCAGTTCTTC
CASTQQGADEQFF
>TRBV4-2|TRBJ2-7|TRBD1|-
TGTGCCAGCAGCCCTAGCCGGACAGGGCCGTACGAGCAGTACTTC
CASSPSRTGPYEQYF
>TRBV6-5|TRBJ1-2|-|few
TGTGCCAGCAGGGGCGTGGGGTGGGGCGATGGCTACACCTTC
CASRGVGWGDGYTF
>TRBV29-1|TRBJ2-1|TRBD1|-
TGCAGCGTCCGCCGGGACAGGGGGCCCAATGAGCAGTTCTTC
CSVRRDRGPNEQFF
>TRBV7-6|TRBJ2-2|-|once
TGTGCCAGCAGCTTGCAGGGATCCACCGGGGAGCTGTTTTTT
CASSLQGSTGELFF
>TRBV2|TRBJ2-2|-|-
TGTGCCAGCAGTCTCGAGGGGGTAGCAACCGGGGAGCTGTTTTTT
CASSLEGVATGELFF
>TRBV5-4|TRBJ2-7|TRBD2|-
TGTGCCAGCAGCCAAGATCTAACGGGGGGAATGCCCTACGAGCAGTACTTC
CASSQDLTGGMPYEQYF
>TRBV18|TRBJ2-1|TRBD2|-
TGTGCCAGCTCACCGAGTCTAGCGGCCTCGTTCTTC
CASSPSLAASFF
>TRBV5-1|TRBJ1-4|TRBD1|once
TGCGCCAGCAGCTTCGGGACAGGGTCCTCAACTAATGAAAAACTGTTTTTT
CASSFGTGSSTNEKLFF
>TRBV11-2|TRBJ2-2|TRBD2|-
TGTGCCAGCAGGGGACTAGCGGGAGTATCCGGGGAGCTGTTTTTT
CASRGLAGVSGELFF
>TRBV19|TRBJ2-1|-|-
TGTGCCAGTAGGGGGGGAGTAGGGGTGAGCTCCTACAATGAGCAGTTCTTC
CASRGGVGVSSYNEQFF
>TRBV30|TRBJ1-2|TRBD1|-
TGTGCCTGGAGATTAGGACAGGACTTTACTAACTATGGCTACACCTTC
CAWRLGQDFTNYGYTF
>TRBV18|TRBJ1-1|TRBD1|-
TGTGCCAGCTCTCCAACAGGGGTCTTGAACACTGAAGCTTTCTTT
CASSPTGVLNTEAFF
>TRBV11-1|TRBJ2-1|-|-
TGTGCCAGCAGCTTAGCGCGAGTAGCTGAGCAGTTCTTC
CASSLARVAEQFF
>TRBV2|TRBJ2-7|TRBD2|-
TGTGCCAGCCGCCACCGGGGGGGTGTCTACGAGCAGTACTTC
CASRHRGGVYEQYF
>TRBV19|TRBJ2-5|-|-
TGTGCCAGTAGTATAGACGGAGGCTCAGTCGGAGAGACCCAGTACTTC
CASSIDGGSVGETQYF